The following is a T cell receptor beta chain sequence with its context. The data originate from a study of cytomegalovirus exposure and HLA in healthy donors. Germline CDR1 and CDR2: MDHEN and SYDVKM. CDR3 length: 16 residues. Trimming at V came to 4 bases and at J to 2 bases, leaving 7 bases not matched to a gene. The PCR used 60 Vbeta and 13 Jbeta primers. Libraries were prepared by immunoSEQ multiplex PCR; TCRdb keeps only in-frame clonotypes and omits some of them. The data contain 170,000 or so clones, about four fifths of them singletons. V is TRBV28 and J is TRBJ1-3; 8 bases line up with TRBD1. The receptor was derived from a male donor in good health and CMV-seronegative. The source material was PBMCs. The CDR3 is CASSSTGTGTGNTIYF. The CDR3, as DNA: TGTGCCAGCAGTTCGACGGGGACAGGCACTGGAAACACCATATATTTT.